This T cell receptor beta chain came from a study of blood T cell repertoires in COVID-19. About the study: Sites across the United States, Italy and Spain contributed samples from acute and convalescent COVID-19.

Authors' processing steps: It was from reference gene primer amplification that nucleated cell counts were estimated. Sequencing was performed with immunoSEQ multiplex PCR; in TCRdb, only in-frame clones are kept and a portion is missing. V, J and clone size are those of that table, while D and trimming were read from the DNA. The sample lists 110,000 or so clones, over 70% seen once, with less than 2% in the top ten. Germline values: CDR1 MDHEN, CDR2 SYDVKM. There are 13 residues in the CDR3. Trimming removed 4 bases at V and 5 bases at J, with 11 bases between. The sequencing sample was made of peripheral blood. This receptor was obtained from a man aged 45-65 years with acute or convalescent COVID-19. The chain has TRBV28 and TRBJ1-2, with no clear D. In DNA, the CDR3 is TGTGCCAGCAGTTCCGCTGGGAGGTATGGCTACACCTTC. This encodes CASSSAGRYGYTF.